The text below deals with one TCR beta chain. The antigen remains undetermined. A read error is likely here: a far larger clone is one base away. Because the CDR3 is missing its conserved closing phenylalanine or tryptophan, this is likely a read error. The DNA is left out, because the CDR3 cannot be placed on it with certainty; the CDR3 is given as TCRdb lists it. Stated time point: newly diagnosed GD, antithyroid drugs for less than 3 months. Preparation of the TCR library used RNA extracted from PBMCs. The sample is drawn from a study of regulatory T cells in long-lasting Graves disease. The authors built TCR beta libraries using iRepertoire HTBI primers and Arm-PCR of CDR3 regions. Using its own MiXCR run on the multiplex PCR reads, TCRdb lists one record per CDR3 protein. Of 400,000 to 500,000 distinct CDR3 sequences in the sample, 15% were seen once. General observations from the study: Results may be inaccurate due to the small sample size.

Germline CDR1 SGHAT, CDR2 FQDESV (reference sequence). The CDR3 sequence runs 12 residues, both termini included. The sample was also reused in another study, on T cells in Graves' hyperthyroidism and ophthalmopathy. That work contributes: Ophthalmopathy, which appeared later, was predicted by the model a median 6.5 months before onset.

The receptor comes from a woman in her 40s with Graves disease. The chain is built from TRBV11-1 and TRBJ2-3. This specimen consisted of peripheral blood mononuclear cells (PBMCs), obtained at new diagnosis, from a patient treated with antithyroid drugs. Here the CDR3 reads CASSFGEETQYL.